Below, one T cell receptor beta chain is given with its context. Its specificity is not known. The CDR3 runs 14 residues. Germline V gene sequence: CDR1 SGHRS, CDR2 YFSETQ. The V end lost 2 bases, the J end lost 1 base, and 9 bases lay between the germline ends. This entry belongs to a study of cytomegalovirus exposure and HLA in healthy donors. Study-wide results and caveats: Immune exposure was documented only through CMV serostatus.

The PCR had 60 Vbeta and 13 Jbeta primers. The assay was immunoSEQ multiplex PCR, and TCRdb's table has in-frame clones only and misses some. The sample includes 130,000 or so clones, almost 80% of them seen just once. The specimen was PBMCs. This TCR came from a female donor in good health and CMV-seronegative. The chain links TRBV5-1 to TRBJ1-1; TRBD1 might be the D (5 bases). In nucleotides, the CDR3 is TGCGCCAGCAGCTTCAGGGTTGGGAACACTGAAGCTTTCTTT. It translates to CASSFRVGNTEAFF.